These 9 T cell receptor beta chains originate from one sample sequenced in a study of Tregs in tolerant kidney transplant recipients. TCRdb's copy holds only in-frame clones and misses some; the assay was immunoSEQ multiplex PCR. The table shows tens of thousands of clones, with 90% to 95% occurring only once. The source material was CD4+ T cells from blood, sampled before the transplant. Receptor source: a human donor who received a combined kidney and bone marrow transplant.

The V and J genes are TRBV11-3 and TRBJ1-1; 9 bases fit TRBD1. CDR1 is SGHNT, CDR2 YENEEA, per germline. After removal of 5 bases from V and 0 bases from J, the junction contained 7 bases not matched to a gene. The CDR3 length is 16 residues. The CDR3 sequence is CASSAGTGKMNTEAFF. Written as DNA, the CDR3 is TGTGCCAGCAGCGCCGGGACAGGGAAAATGAACACTGAAGCTTTCTTT.

The CDR3 sequence is CASSSTGESSYEQYF. For the CDR3, the DNA is TGTGCCAGCAGTAGTACAGGGGAAAGCTCCTACGAGCAGTACTTC. The chain carries TRBV27 and TRBJ2-7; 7 bases are shared with TRBD1. Unmatched junction bases numbered 7, after V lost 5 bases and J lost 0 bases. The germline V gene encodes CDR1 MNHEY and CDR2 SMNVEV (reference sequence). CDR3 length equals 15 residues.

The DNA for the CDR3 is TGTGCCAGCTCACCAACTAGCGGGTCGAAGGGGGAGCAGTACTTC. Its translation: CASSPTSGSKGEQYF. The chain is built from TRBV18 and TRBJ2-7; 9 bases line up with TRBD2. The CDR3 spans 15 residues. CDR1 is KGHSH, CDR2 LQKENI, per germline. Trimming took 2 bases from V and 7 from J; bases not matched to a gene: 9.

The rearrangement links TRBV18 to TRBJ2-7; the match to TRBD1 covers 7 bases. The germline V gene has CDR1 KGHSH and CDR2 LQKENI. This CDR3 has 13 amino acids. V lost 3 bases and J lost 4; bases outside the gene matches: 3. CDR3 protein: CASSPETGYEQYF. Written as DNA, the CDR3 is TGTGCCAGCTCACCCGAGACAGGGTACGAGCAGTACTTC.

The V and J genes are TRBV7-3 and TRBJ2-1; D remains unclear. Trimming shortened V by 1 base and J by 8 bases, and 12 bases separated the two germline ends. CDR3 length equals 14 residues. Germline V gene sequence: CDR1 SGHTA, CDR2 FQGTGA. The DNA of the CDR3 is TGTGCCAGCAGCTTAAAATCAGGATTTTATGAGCAGTTCTTC. This encodes CASSLKSGFYEQFF.

The CDR3 is CASSLGTENTEAFF. CDR3 coding DNA: TGCGCCAGCAGCCTAGGGACAGAGAACACTGAAGCTTTCTTT. The chain links TRBV5-1 to TRBJ1-1; TRBD1 aligns across 7 bases. The CDR3 is 14 residues long. Germline-derived CDR1 and CDR2 are SGHRS and YFSETQ. V was pared by 4 bases and J by 1 base, with 4 bases of the junction left unmatched.

The rearrangement joins TRBV25-1 to TRBJ1-2, with unresolved D. Germline V CDR1 and CDR2: MGHDK, SYGVNS. Trimming left V 4 bases short and J 3 bases short, with 18 bases between. CDR3 size: 16 residues. The chain's CDR3 is CASSGRNIFGDYGYTF. Here the CDR3 DNA reads TGTGCCAGCAGTGGGCGTAATATTTTCGGGGACTATGGCTACACCTTC.

This clone was seen only once. The chain recombines TRBV5-1 with TRBJ2-5; D possibly corresponds to TRBD2 (7 bases). From germline, CDR1 is SGHRS and CDR2 YFSETQ. The CDR3 covers 17 residues. With 4 bases removed from V and 2 bases from J, the gap between germline ends came to 21 bases. The CDR3 DNA follows: TGCGCCAGCAGCCCGAGGGGGGGCGCGGGCCCACAAGAGACCCAGTACTTC. This gives the protein CASSPRGGAGPQETQYF. Drawing the rest from reference TRBV5-1 and TRBJ2-5, the complete variable domain is KAGVTQTPRYLIKTRGQQVTLSCSPISGHRSVSWYQQTPGQGLQFLFEYFSETQRNKGNFPGRFSGRQFSNSRSEMNVSTLELGDSALYLCASSPRGGAGPQETQYFGPGTRLLVL.

In this sample, this clone turned up a few times. The chain recombines TRBV6-6 with TRBJ2-2; TRBD2 matches at 8 bases. CDR3 length: 14 residues. Looked up from germline, CDR1 is MNHNY and CDR2 is SVGAGI (reference sequence). V gave up 4 bases and J gave up 4 bases; unmatched junction bases: 2. The CDR3 spells CASSSSGGTGELFF. CDR3 nucleotide sequence: TGTGCCAGCAGTTCGAGCGGGGGCACCGGGGAGCTGTTTTTT.